These T cell receptor beta chains were read from a single sample in a study of cytomegalovirus exposure and HLA in healthy donors. Produced via immunoSEQ multiplex PCR; TCRdb's table is partial and in-frame only. Of around 140,000 clones in the sample, around 83% were seen once. The specimen was PBMCs. All receptors derive from a woman in her fifties or sixties in good health and CMV-seropositive. Both conserved end residues are part of each CDR3. The order of the fields is clone size, J gene, V gene, D gene, CDR3 protein, CDR3 DNA. D genes are given only for firm matches. Some rows mark clone size as missing; the rest say once, few, many or name a class of expanded clone.

>-|TRBJ1-5|TRBV5-1|TRBD1
CAGSSGTDYNQPQHF
TGCGCCGGCAGCTCAGGGACAGATTACAATCAGCCCCAGCATTTT
>-|TRBJ2-1|TRBV5-1|TRBD2
CASSPLGAGVSNEQFF
TGCGCCAGCAGCCCCCTGGGAGCGGGAGTGTCGAATGAGCAGTTCTTC
>-|TRBJ1-5|TRBV2|-
CASSAYSGDNQPQHF
TGTGCCAGCAGTGCCTACTCAGGCGACAATCAGCCCCAGCATTTT
>-|TRBJ1-1|TRBV6-5|TRBD1
CASRTGVRGTEAFF
TGTGCCAGCAGAACAGGGGTGAGGGGCACTGAAGCTTTCTTT
>-|TRBJ1-2|TRBV7-6|-
CASSLSQGFYYGYTF
TGTGCCAGCAGCTTATCGCAGGGGTTCTACTATGGCTACACCTTC
>-|TRBJ2-7|TRBV29-1|TRBD2
CSVEPGSGTSGLKAYEQYF
TGCAGCGTTGAACCCGGGTCAGGGACTAGCGGGTTAAAAGCCTACGAGCAGTACTTC
>-|TRBJ1-4|TRBV5-1|-
CASSLEGRINEKLFF
TGCGCCAGCAGCTTGGAGGGGCGCATAAATGAAAAACTGTTTTTT
>few|TRBJ2-7|TRBV19|TRBD2
CASSLTAGVYEQYF
TGTGCCAGTAGTCTCACAGCGGGGGTATACGAGCAGTACTTC
>once|TRBJ2-3|TRBV19|TRBD2
CASSQRGSTDTQYF
TGTGCCAGTAGTCAGCGGGGTTCAACAGATACGCAGTATTTT
>-|TRBJ1-1|TRBV28|TRBD1
CASTKTGGLAAFF
TGTGCCAGCACCAAGACAGGGGGCCTCGCGGCTTTCTTT
>-|TRBJ1-1|TRBV18|TRBD1
CASSPNRGRLSTEAFF
TGTGCCAGCTCACCAAACAGGGGGCGATTAAGCACTGAAGCTTTCTTT
>-|TRBJ2-2|TRBV6-5|TRBD1
CASRGQGARTGELFF
TGTGCCAGCAGAGGACAGGGGGCGAGGACCGGGGAGCTGTTTTTT
>-|TRBJ2-1|TRBV7-3|-
CASSLNPDRRGYNEQFF
TGTGCCAGCAGCTTAAATCCGGACAGGCGGGGTTACAATGAGCAGTTCTTC
>-|TRBJ2-7|TRBV5-1|-
CASSLVSGSSYEQYF
TGCGCCAGCAGCTTGGTTAGCGGAAGCTCCTACGAGCAGTACTTC
>few|TRBJ1-1|TRBV7-8|-
CASSQSSPGMNTEAFF
TGTGCCAGCAGCCAATCAAGTCCGGGGATGAACACTGAAGCTTTCTTT
>-|TRBJ2-7|TRBV18|-
CASSPRRASSYEQYF
TGTGCCAGCTCACCACGGAGGGCCAGCTCCTACGAGCAGTACTTC
>-|TRBJ1-3|TRBV25-1|TRBD1
CASSEATGAGNTIYF
TGTGCCAGCAGTGAAGCCACAGGGGCTGGAAACACCATATATTTT
>-|TRBJ1-2|TRBV13|-
CASSLSGVGYTF
TGTGCCAGCAGCCTGTCAGGGGTCGGCTACACCTTC